The TCR beta chain described here comes from a study of identical twins. Study conclusions and caveats: Its conclusions, products of cross-sectional statistical analysis, did not come from following the same donors.

The CDR3 contains 15 residues. Trimming cost V 3 bases and J 5 bases, with 16 bases left between them. This clonotype was seen a handful of times. Its target is unknown. TCRdb used MiXCR to reprocess the 5' RACE reads, holding one entry per CDR3 protein. This sample has fewer than 250,000 distinct CDR3 sequences, with approximately 7.8% found just once. This sample was shared with a second study, whose subject was yellow fever vaccine responses in identical twins.

This TCR came from a woman aged 18-35 years in good health. The sequencing sample was made of CD8+ T cells sorted from blood. V and J are TRBV12-3 or TRBV12-4 and TRBJ1-1; D unclear. CDR3 DNA sequence: TGTGCCAGCAGTTTTAGGTGGGTGTCCTTAACTGAAGCTTTCTTT. It codes for CASSFRWVSLTEAFF.